This T cell receptor (beta chain) derives from a study of early T cells in non-severe SARS-CoV-2 infection listed by TCRdb under 2021. Context from the whole study: TCR sequencing used bulk RNA from unsorted whole blood, so alpha and beta chains could not be paired.

Libraries were prepared through 5' RACE. The data were produced on a NextSeq 500. The TCR library protocol attached unique molecular identifiers to individual cDNA molecules to correct for sequencing error and PCR bias. Sequencing covered both TCR alpha and beta chains, and within each sample the abundances of alpha and beta sequences were tightly co-correlated. Processing in the source paper ran as follows. Decombinator V4 was used to perform V gene, J gene and CDR3 annotation of TCR sequences. TCRs were defined as expanded if a significant change between any two time points was detected under a Poisson model with p below 0.0001. TCR abundances were normalised to the total number of TCRs sequenced per sample and were expressed as counts per million. MAIT TCRs were defined by TRAV1-2 paired with TRAJ12, TRAJ20 or TRAJ33, and iNKT TCRs by TRAV10 paired with TRAJ18. A search of VDJdb, accessed on 1 November 2021, was run for TCRs annotated to CMV, EBV and SARS-CoV-2, with TCRs annotated for multiple antigens excluded. Using fastp at Q25 and MiXCR, TCRdb reprocessed the public reads and kept productive beta chains. Every entry covers one CDR3 protein and lists the most common genes and DNA from its rows. The V and J calls shown here were made by TCRdb, not taken from the authors' results. The sample profile shows roughly 53,000 distinct CDR3 sequences; 7.5% to 9.5% of them were found once. Of the sample, 3.9% falls within the top ten clones.

Broader findings and caveats from the paper: VDJdb matching was skewed toward anti-spike CD8 responses and likely underestimated virus-specific expansions, missing private and CD4 specificities.

For this chain, trimming is 1 base at the V end and 4 bases at the J end, and the number of junction bases without a gene match is 3. The CDR3 runs 15 residues from the cysteine to the phenylalanine. Kept here is only the CDR3 DNA, which spans 45 bases and is read in frame from base 1. CDR1 SGHTA and CDR2 FQGTGA were looked up in the germline V gene. This clonotype was seen a handful of times. Its antigen is not yet known. No base-level quality is on record; no much larger clone is a single base apart. Set within a cohort of healthcare workers in London, UK, this nested case-control study involved weekly PCR testing of nasopharyngeal swabs along with blood sampling. Between 23 and 31 March 2020, the week of the UK lockdown, healthcare workers were enrolled and then followed up weekly for as long as 16 weeks.

This receptor was identified in an adult who was a healthcare worker with PCR-confirmed SARS-CoV-2 infection or an uninfected control (not recorded which). The sequenced sample was whole blood, obtained at baseline. The V and J genes are TRBV7-3 and TRBJ2-3; 9 central nucleotides agree with TRBD2. The DNA sequence reads TGTGCCAGCAGCTTAATAGCGGGGGTCGCAGATACGCAGTATTTT. It translates to CASSLIAGVADTQYF.